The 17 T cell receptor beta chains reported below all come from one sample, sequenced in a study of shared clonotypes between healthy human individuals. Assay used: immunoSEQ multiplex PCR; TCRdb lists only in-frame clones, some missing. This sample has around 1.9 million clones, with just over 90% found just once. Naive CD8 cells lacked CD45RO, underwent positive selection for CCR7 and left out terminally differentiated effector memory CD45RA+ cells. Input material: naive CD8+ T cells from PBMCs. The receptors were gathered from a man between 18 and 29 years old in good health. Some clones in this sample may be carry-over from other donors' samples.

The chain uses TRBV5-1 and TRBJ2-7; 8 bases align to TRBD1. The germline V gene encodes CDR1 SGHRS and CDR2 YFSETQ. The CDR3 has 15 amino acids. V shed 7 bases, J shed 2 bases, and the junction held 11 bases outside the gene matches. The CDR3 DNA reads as TGCGCCAGCGGATTTGACAGGGGCTTTCCCTACGAGCAGTACTTC. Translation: CASGFDRGFPYEQYF.

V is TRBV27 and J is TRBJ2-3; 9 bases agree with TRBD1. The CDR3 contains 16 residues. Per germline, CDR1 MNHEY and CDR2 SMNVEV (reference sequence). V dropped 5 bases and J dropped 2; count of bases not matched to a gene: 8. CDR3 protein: CASSLRQGGITDTQYF. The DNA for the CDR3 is TGTGCCAGCAGTCTCCGACAGGGGGGCATCACAGATACGCAGTATTTT.

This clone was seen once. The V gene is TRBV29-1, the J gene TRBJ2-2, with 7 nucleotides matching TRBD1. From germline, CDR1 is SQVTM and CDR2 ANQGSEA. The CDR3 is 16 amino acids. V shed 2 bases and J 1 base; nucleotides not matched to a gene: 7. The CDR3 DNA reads TGCAGCGTTGAACTGCCAGGGGGTAAGAACACCGGGGAGCTGTTTTTT. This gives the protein CSVELPGGKNTGELFF.

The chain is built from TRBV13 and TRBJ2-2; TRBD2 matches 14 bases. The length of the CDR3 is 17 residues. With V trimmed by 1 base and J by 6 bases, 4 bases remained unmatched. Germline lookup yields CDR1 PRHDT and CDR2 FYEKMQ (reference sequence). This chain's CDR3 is CASSLVGLAGGPGELFF. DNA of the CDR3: TGTGCCAGCAGCTTAGTAGGACTAGCGGGAGGTCCCGGGGAGCTGTTTTTT.

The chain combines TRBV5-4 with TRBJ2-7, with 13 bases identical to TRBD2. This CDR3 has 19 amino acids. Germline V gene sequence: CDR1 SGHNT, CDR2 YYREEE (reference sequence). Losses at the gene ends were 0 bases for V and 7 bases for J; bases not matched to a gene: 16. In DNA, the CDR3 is TGTGCCAGCAGCTTGGAAATAGGGACTAGCGGGATGTATACAGTAGAGCAGTACTTC. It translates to CASSLEIGTSGMYTVEQYF.

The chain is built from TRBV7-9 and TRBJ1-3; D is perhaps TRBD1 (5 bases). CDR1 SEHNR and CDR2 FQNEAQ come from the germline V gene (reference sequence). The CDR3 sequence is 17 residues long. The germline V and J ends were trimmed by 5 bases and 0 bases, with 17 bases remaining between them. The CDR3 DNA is TGTGCCAGCAGCCCAACGGTTGGGGCCATCTCTGGAAACACCATATATTTT. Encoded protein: CASSPTVGAISGNTIYF.

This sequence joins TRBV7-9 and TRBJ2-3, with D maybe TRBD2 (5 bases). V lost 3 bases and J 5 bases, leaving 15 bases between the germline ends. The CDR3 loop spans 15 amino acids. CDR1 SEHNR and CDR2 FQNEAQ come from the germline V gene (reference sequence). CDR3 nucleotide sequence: TGTGCCAGCAGCTTGCTAGCCGGAGCAGGAGATACGCAGTATTTT. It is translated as CASSLLAGAGDTQYF.

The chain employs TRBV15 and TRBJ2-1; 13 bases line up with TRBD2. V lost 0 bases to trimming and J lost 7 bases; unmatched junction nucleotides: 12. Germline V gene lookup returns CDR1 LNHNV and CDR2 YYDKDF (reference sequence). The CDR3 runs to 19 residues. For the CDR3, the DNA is TGTGCCACCAGCAGAGATCGGACAACTAGCGGGAGGGCCATGAATGAGCAGTTCTTC. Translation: CATSRDRTTSGRAMNEQFF.

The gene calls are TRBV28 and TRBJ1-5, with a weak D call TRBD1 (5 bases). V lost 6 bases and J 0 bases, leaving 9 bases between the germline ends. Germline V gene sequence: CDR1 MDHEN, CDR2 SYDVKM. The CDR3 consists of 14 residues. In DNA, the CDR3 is TGTGCCAGCAGGGGACGGGATAGCAATCAGCCCCAGCATTTT. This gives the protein CASRGRDSNQPQHF.

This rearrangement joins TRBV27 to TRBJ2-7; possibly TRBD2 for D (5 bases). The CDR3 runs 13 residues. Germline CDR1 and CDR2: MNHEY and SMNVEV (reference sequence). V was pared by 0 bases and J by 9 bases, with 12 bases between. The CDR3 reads CASSLSSLAAQYF. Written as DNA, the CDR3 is TGTGCCAGCAGTTTATCCAGTCTAGCAGCGCAGTACTTC.

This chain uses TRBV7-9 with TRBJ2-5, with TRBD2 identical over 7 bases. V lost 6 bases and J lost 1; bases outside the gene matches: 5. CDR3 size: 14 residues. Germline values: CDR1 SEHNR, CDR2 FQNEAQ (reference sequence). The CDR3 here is CASSHSGTQETQYF. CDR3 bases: TGTGCCAGCAGTCACAGCGGGACCCAAGAGACCCAGTACTTC.

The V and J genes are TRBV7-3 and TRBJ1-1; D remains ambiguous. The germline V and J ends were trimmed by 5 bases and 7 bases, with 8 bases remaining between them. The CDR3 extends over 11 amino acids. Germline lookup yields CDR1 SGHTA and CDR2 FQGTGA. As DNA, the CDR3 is TGTGCCAGCAGCCTACTTGGTGAAGCTTTCTTT. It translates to CASSLLGEAFF.

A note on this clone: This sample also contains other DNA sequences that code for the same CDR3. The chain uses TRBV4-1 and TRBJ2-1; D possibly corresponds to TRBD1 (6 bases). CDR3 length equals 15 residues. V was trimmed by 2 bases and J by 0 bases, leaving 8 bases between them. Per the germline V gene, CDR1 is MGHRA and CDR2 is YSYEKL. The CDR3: CASSQQGSSYNEQFF. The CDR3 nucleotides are TGCGCCAGCAGCCAACAGGGGAGCTCCTACAATGAGCAGTTCTTC.

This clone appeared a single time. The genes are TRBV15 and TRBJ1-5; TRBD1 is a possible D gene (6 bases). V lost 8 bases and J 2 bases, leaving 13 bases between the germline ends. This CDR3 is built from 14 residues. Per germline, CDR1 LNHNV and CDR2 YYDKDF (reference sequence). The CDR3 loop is CATYPGEGNQPQHF. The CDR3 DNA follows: TGTGCCACCTACCCAGGGGAGGGCAATCAGCCCCAGCATTTT.

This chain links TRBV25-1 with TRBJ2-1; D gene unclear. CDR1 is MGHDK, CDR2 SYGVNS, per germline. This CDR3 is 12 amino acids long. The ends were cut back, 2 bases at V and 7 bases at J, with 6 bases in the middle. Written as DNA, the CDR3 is TGTGCCAGCAGTGAAAGGCCGAATGAGCAGTTCTTC. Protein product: CASSERPNEQFF.

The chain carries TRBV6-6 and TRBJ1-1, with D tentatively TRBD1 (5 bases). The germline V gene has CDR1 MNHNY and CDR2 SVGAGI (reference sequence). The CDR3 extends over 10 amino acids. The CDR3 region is CAGGGTEAFF. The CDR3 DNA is TGTGCTGGGGGGGGCACTGAAGCTTTCTTT.

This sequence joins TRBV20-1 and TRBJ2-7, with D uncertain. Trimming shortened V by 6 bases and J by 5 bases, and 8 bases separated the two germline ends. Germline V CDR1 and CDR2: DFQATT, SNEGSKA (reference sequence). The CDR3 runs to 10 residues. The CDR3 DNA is TGCAGTGCGAAACAAGACGAGCAGTACTTC. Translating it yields CSAKQDEQYF.